Detailed here is one T cell receptor beta chain. This specimen comes from a study of PD-1 blockade in classical Hodgkin lymphoma. Measured with immunoSEQ multiplex PCR; TCRdb has only the in-frame clones, and not every one. Among 30,000 to 40,000 clones, around 89% were seen once, and the ten largest hold more than 0.2%. The CDR3 sequence is 13 residues long. V lost 2 bases and J lost 4, with 8 bases in between. Germline values: CDR1 KGHSH, CDR2 LQKENI. Time point of the sample: newly diagnosed, previously untreated cHL patient sample. The authors purified CD4+ T cells from thawed PBMCs by magnetic negative selection.

The clonotype originates from a human donor with classical Hodgkin lymphoma. The sequenced sample consisted of CD4+ T cells from blood. The chain carries TRBV18 and TRBJ2-5; D gene unclear. The CDR3 nucleotides read TGTGCCAGCTCACCAGACTTACTAGAGACCCAGTACTTC. Translated, it gives CASSPDLLETQYF.